The rows below give T cell receptor beta chains drawn from one sample of a study of blood T cells in healthy people across ages. Using its own MiXCR run on the 5' RACE reads, TCRdb lists one record per CDR3 protein. The data contain 450,000 to 650,000 distinct CDR3 sequences, more than 20% of them seen just once; the ten biggest clones take up less than 9%. The sample also formed part of further work on T cells of mothers and their children.

The sequenced sample was blood. The source is a boy younger than 18 in good health. CDR3s include the opening cysteine and the closing phenylalanine or tryptophan. A D gene is named only where the DNA matches it firmly. Expanded clones are given a class, and other clones once, few, many or no size at all.

length	J	size	V	D	DNA	CDR3
14	TRBJ2-2	NA	TRBV7-6	NA	TGTGCCAGCAGCTTAGAGATCGACACCGGGGAGCTGTTTTTT	CASSLEIDTGELFF
14	TRBJ2-7	NA	TRBV5-1	NA	TGCGCCAGCTCTGGGCTCCCCGAAACCTACGAGCAGTACTTC	CASSGLPETYEQYF
15	TRBJ2-7	NA	TRBV7-9	NA	TGTGCCAGCAGCCTCACAGGGAGGAGCTCCTACGAGCAGTACTTC	CASSLTGRSSYEQYF
15	TRBJ1-6	NA	TRBV6-2/TRBV6-3	NA	TGTGCCAGCAGAAGGGGACAAGAGAATAATTCACCCCTCCACTTT	CASRRGQENNSPLHF
14	TRBJ2-7	once	TRBV5-1	NA	TGCGCCAGCAGCAGGTCGGGGACCCCCTACGAGCAGTACTTC	CASSRSGTPYEQYF
14	TRBJ2-7	NA	TRBV7-2	TRBD2	TGTGCCAGCAGCGTACCCGGGACTAGCGTCGAGCAGTACTTC	CASSVPGTSVEQYF
16	TRBJ2-1	NA	TRBV14	TRBD2	TGTGCCAGCAGCCAAGAAACTAGCGGGGTTTTCGATGAGCAGTTCTTC	CASSQETSGVFDEQFF
16	TRBJ2-7	NA	TRBV6-2/TRBV6-3	TRBD1	TGTGCCAGCAGTTACCACCTGGGGACAGGGACGTACGAGCAGTACTTC	CASSYHLGTGTYEQYF
13	TRBJ2-7	NA	TRBV20-1	NA	TGCAGTGTTCGCGGCTCAAGCTCCTACGAGCAGTACTTC	CSVRGSSSYEQYF
13	TRBJ1-2	NA	TRBV28	NA	TGTGCCAGCAGTTTAATGCAAAACTATGGCTACACCTTC	CASSLMQNYGYTF
15	TRBJ1-4	many	TRBV27	TRBD1	TGTGCCAGCAGTTTATTACCGGACAGGGGTGAAAAACTGTTTTTT	CASSLLPDRGEKLFF
16	TRBJ2-7	few	TRBV11-1	TRBD2	TGTGCCAGCAGCTTAGCCCCCCGGGGGGGAACCTACGAGCAGTACTTC	CASSLAPRGGTYEQYF
16	TRBJ2-1	few	TRBV7-9	TRBD1	TGTGCCAGCAGCTTAGATGGACAGGGTACCTACAATGAGCAGTTCTTC	CASSLDGQGTYNEQFF
17	TRBJ1-4	few	TRBV4-3	NA	TGCGCCAGCAGCCAAGATGTGGCAGGCGGAACTAATGAAAAACTGTTTTTT	CASSQDVAGGTNEKLFF
15	TRBJ1-4	many	TRBV4-3	TRBD1	TGCGCCAGCAGCCCCGGGACAGCAACTAATGAAAAACTGTTTTTT	CASSPGTATNEKLFF
17	TRBJ2-5	few	TRBV9	TRBD2	TGTGCCAGCAGCGTAGGCCCGGGACTAGCGGGGCAAGAGACCCAGTACTTC	CASSVGPGLAGQETQYF
12	TRBJ1-2	NA	TRBV5-1	NA	TGCGCCAGCAGCCCCGGACGCCGCCTCTACACCTTC	CASSPGRRLYTF
16	TRBJ2-1	few	TRBV7-9	NA	TGTGCCAGCAGCTTCGCCCGGGACGCCTCCTACAATGAGCAGTTCTTC	CASSFARDASYNEQFF
15	TRBJ2-5	many	TRBV24-1	NA	TGTGCCACCAGTACCCGGGACCAGAATCGAGAGACCCAGTACTTC	CATSTRDQNRETQYF
13	TRBJ2-5	few	TRBV7-3	NA	TGTGCCAGCAGCTTTAACTACCAAGAGACCCAGTACTTC	CASSFNYQETQYF
16	TRBJ2-2	NA	TRBV5-6	TRBD1	TGTGCCAGCGGCGCAACCGGGACAGGGGATACCGGGGAGCTGTTTTTT	CASGATGTGDTGELFF
12	TRBJ2-7	many	TRBV5-8	NA	TGTGCCAGCAGCTTTCTCCGGTACGAGCAGTACTTC	CASSFLRYEQYF
17	TRBJ2-4	few	TRBV4-3	NA	TGCGCCAGCAGCCAGTCGGGAGGGGGCGCAACCAAAAACATTCAGTACTTC	CASSQSGGGATKNIQYF
14	TRBJ2-7	many	TRBV12-3/TRBV12-4	TRBD2	TGTGCCAGCAGTTCCCCCGGGGGGGACTACGAGCAGTACTTC	CASSSPGGDYEQYF
16	TRBJ2-2	few	TRBV7-3	TRBD1	TGTGCCAGCAGCTTTGGGGGACAGGGGGCAGAAGGGGAGCTGTTTTTT	CASSFGGQGAEGELFF
13	TRBJ2-1	NA	TRBV29-1	NA	TGCAGCGCCCGGGTCCTAGGTTACAATGAGCAGTTCTTC	CSARVLGYNEQFF
14	TRBJ2-7	NA	TRBV4-1	TRBD2	TGCGCCAGCAGCCAACTAGCGGGGACCTACGAGCAGTACTTC	CASSQLAGTYEQYF
13	TRBJ1-5	NA	TRBV29-1	TRBD1	TGCAGCGTTGAGGGACAGGGAGGTCAGCCCCAGCATTTT	CSVEGQGGQPQHF
15	TRBJ1-4	few	TRBV5-1	TRBD1	TGCGCCAGCTGCTCAGCGGACAGGGGAATTGAAAAACTGTTTTTT	CASCSADRGIEKLFF
18	TRBJ2-1	NA	TRBV7-9	NA	TGTGCCAGCAGCCCCCGAAGAGGCGACGGGAGAACCTACAATGAGCAGTTCTTC	CASSPRRGDGRTYNEQFF
16	TRBJ2-1	few	TRBV6-2/TRBV6-3	TRBD2	TGTGCCAGCAGTTACGGACTAGCGGGGGGTTTTAAAGTGCAGTTCTTC	CASSYGLAGGFKVQFF
13	TRBJ1-2	once	TRBV7-6	NA	TGTGCCAGCACTCAGTCCTCCCAGGGGGGCTACACCTTC	CASTQSSQGGYTF
15	TRBJ2-7	NA	TRBV29-1	TRBD2	TGCAGCGCTGCCGGACTAGCGGGAGGGCCCTGGGAGCAGTACTTC	CSAAGLAGGPWEQYF
20	TRBJ2-3	few	TRBV5-1	TRBD2	TGCGCCAGCAGCACGGGGGACGGGCGTAGCGGGGGTATCGGCACAGATACGCAGTATTTT	CASSTGDGRSGGIGTDTQYF
14	TRBJ1-2	NA	TRBV3-1	NA	TGTGCCAGCAGCCACCTGGCAGGGACGTATGGCTACACCTTC	CASSHLAGTYGYTF
16	TRBJ2-1	NA	TRBV15	NA	TGTGCCACCAGCAGAGTCGTCGGACGAACCTACAATGAGCAGTTCTTC	CATSRVVGRTYNEQFF
13	TRBJ2-5	few	TRBV7-2	NA	TGTGCCAGCAGCTGGGCGTCGGGGGAGACCCAGTACTTC	CASSWASGETQYF
14	TRBJ2-5	NA	TRBV7-2	TRBD2	TGTGCCAGCAGCTTAAAAGCGGGGGGTGAGACCCAGTACTTC	CASSLKAGGETQYF
15	TRBJ2-3	once	TRBV9	TRBD2	TGTGCCAGCAGCGTAGCGAGCGGGAGCCCAGATACGCAGTATTTT	CASSVASGSPDTQYF
17	TRBJ2-2	NA	TRBV7-9	TRBD1	TGTGCCAGCAGCTCCCGGGACAGGGAACTCGGGACCGGGGAGCTGTTTTTT	CASSSRDRELGTGELFF
16	TRBJ2-3	NA	TRBV10-3	TRBD1	TGTGCCATCAGTGAGTCTGGACAGGGGGGGACAGATACGCAGTATTTT	CAISESGQGGTDTQYF